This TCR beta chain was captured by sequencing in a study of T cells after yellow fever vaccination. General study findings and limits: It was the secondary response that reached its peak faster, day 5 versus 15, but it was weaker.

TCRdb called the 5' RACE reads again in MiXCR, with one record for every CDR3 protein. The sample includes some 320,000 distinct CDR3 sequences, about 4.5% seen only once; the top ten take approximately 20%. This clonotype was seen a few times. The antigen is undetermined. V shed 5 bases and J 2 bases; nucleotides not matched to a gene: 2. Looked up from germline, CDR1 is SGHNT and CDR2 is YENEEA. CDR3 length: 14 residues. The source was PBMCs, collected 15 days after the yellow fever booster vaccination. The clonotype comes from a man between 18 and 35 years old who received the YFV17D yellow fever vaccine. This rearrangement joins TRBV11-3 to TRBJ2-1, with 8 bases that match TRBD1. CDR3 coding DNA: TGTGCCAGCAGCCGGACAGGGACCTACAATGAGCAGTTCTTC. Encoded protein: CASSRTGTYNEQFF.